This T cell receptor beta chain was sequenced in a study of cytomegalovirus exposure and HLA in healthy donors. For the study at large: Some 85 million unique TCRs, all from HLA-typed donors, were included in an early release of the data.

J was trimmed by 4 bases and V by 5 bases; bases with no gene match: 5. Germline CDR1 reads LNHDA; CDR2 reads SQIVND (reference sequence). The CDR3 loop spans 14 amino acids. The PCR used 60 Vbeta and 13 Jbeta primers. Clones were sequenced by immunoSEQ multiplex PCR, and TCRdb holds only the in-frame ones, with some missing. The table has roughly 190,000 clones, around 87% seen once. This clone was detected only once. As for the donors, each was a healthy bone marrow donor. Sampled while nominally healthy, donors likely had unrecorded immune exposures. The chain carries TRBV19 and TRBJ2-1; 7 bases line up with TRBD1. The sample comprised PBMCs. The TCR comes from a young woman in good health and CMV-seronegative. The CDR3 protein is CASSPPGQYNEQFF. The CDR3 bases are TGTGCCAGTAGTCCTCCGGGACAGTACAATGAGCAGTTCTTC.